The rows below give T cell receptor beta chains drawn from one sample of a study of lymphopenia after photon versus proton radiotherapy. Sequencing was performed with immunoSEQ multiplex PCR; in TCRdb, only in-frame clones are kept and a portion is missing. The data hold 42,000 or so clones, with roughly four fifths observed a single time. The specimen was peripheral blood, collected from a patient treated with proton-based radiotherapy. These TCRs come from a woman aged 70-85 years with pancreatic cancer. Both conserved end residues are part of each CDR3. A D gene is named only where the DNA matches it firmly. Size tells how often a clone was seen (once, few, many) or the class of an expanded clone, and some rows leave it out.

V	size	D	J	DNA	CDR3
TRBV19	once	NA	TRBJ1-6	TGTGCCAGTAGTATAGCCCGGTGGACGGACAGCTCCTATAATTCACCCCTCCACTTT	CASSIARWTDSSYNSPLHF
TRBV9	few	TRBD1	TRBJ1-1	TGTGCCAGCAGCGTAGGGACAGGGGGGAACACTGAAGCTTTCTTT	CASSVGTGGNTEAFF
TRBV29-1	NA	TRBD1	TRBJ1-1	TGCAGCGTTACTGGACAGGGGGACACTGAAGCTTTCTTT	CSVTGQGDTEAFF
TRBV6-5	once	NA	TRBJ1-1	TGTGCCAGCACCCAGAGGACAGAGAACACTGAAGCTTTCTTT	CASTQRTENTEAFF
TRBV5-1	NA	TRBD2	TRBJ2-2	TGCGCCAGCGGATGGGCGGGGGTCGTGGACACCGGGGAGCTGTTTTTT	CASGWAGVVDTGELFF
TRBV2	NA	NA	TRBJ1-5	TGTGCCAGCGGTGGCAGGTCCTATAGCAATCAGCCCCAGCATTTT	CASGGRSYSNQPQHF
TRBV2	NA	NA	TRBJ2-1	TGTGCCAGCAGGGGCGGACTTACGTCGCAGATTGAGCAGTTCTTC	CASRGGLTSQIEQFF
TRBV7-8	NA	NA	TRBJ2-2	TGTGCCAGCAGCTTAGCCGCCGGGGAGCTGTTTTTT	CASSLAAGELFF
TRBV2	NA	TRBD1	TRBJ1-6	TGTGCCAGCTTCGTAACAGGGGATAATTCACCCCTCCACTTT	CASFVTGDNSPLHF
TRBV29-1	NA	NA	TRBJ1-1	TGCAGCGTTGCACAGATTGAAGCTTTCTTT	CSVAQIEAFF
TRBV9	NA	NA	TRBJ2-2	TGTGCCAGCAGCGAACCTTCTTTCACCGGGGAGCTGTTTTTT	CASSEPSFTGELFF
TRBV14	NA	NA	TRBJ2-7	TGTGCCAGCAGCCAACTGGCCTCCGAGCAGTACTTC	CASSQLASEQYF
TRBV5-1	once	NA	TRBJ1-1	TGCGCCAGCAGCAAAGGGCTAACTCGGAACACTGAAGCTTTCTTT	CASSKGLTRNTEAFF
TRBV5-4	NA	NA	TRBJ2-6	TGTGCCAGCAGCCCACTGGCCAACGTCCTGACTTTC	CASSPLANVLTF
TRBV6-5	NA	NA	TRBJ2-2	TGTGCCACCTCCCCCTCCGCTGTGCACACCGGGGAGCTGTTTTTT	CATSPSAVHTGELFF
TRBV6-1	NA	NA	TRBJ1-3	TGTGCCAGCAAGACCAGGGCGCCTGGAAACACCATATATTTT	CASKTRAPGNTIYF
TRBV6-5	NA	TRBD1	TRBJ2-3	TGTGCCTCCACCGGGACAGCACAGACAGATACGCAGTATTTT	CASTGTAQTDTQYF
TRBV5-1	NA	TRBD1	TRBJ1-4	TGCGCCAGCAGCTTGGTGGGACAGGGGGCCGAGGATGAAAAACTGTTTTTT	CASSLVGQGAEDEKLFF
TRBV7-2	NA	NA	TRBJ2-5	TGTGCCAGCAGCTTAGATTTGACAGAGACCGTCGAAGAGACCCAGTACTTC	CASSLDLTETVEETQYF
TRBV19	NA	NA	TRBJ2-7	TGTGCCAGTAGTCTTCGAAGGGGCTACGAGCAGTACTTC	CASSLRRGYEQYF
TRBV28	NA	NA	TRBJ1-2	TGTGCCAGCAGTTTAGGGCTGGGGCGACAGAACCCTCGCCGGCGTAACTATGGCTACACCTTC	CASSLGLGRQNPRRRNYGYTF
TRBV9	NA	NA	TRBJ2-1	TGTGCCAGCAGCGTAGCTGAGCCGGGGGCGCAGGGGAATGAGCAGTTCTTC	CASSVAEPGAQGNEQFF
TRBV13	NA	TRBD2	TRBJ2-1	TGTGCCAGCAGCTTTTCGGGCCTCGAACGGGAGGCATGGCTCTCCTACAATGAGCAGTTCTTC	CASSFSGLEREAWLSYNEQFF
TRBV7-2	NA	TRBD1	TRBJ2-1	TGTGCCAGCAGCGCGAACCGGGACAGGGCTCGGGAGCAGTTCTTC	CASSANRDRAREQFF
TRBV9	NA	NA	TRBJ2-3	TGTGCCAGCAGCGTAGGGACGATAACCGGAGATACGCAGTATTTT	CASSVGTITGDTQYF
TRBV2	NA	TRBD1	TRBJ2-3	TGTGCCAGCAGTGAAGAGGGGACAGGGGCGACAGATACGCAGTATTTT	CASSEEGTGATDTQYF
TRBV27	NA	NA	TRBJ2-3	TGTGCCAGCAGTTTAGCCGACCGGGACACCACAGATACGCAGTATTTT	CASSLADRDTTDTQYF
TRBV28	NA	TRBD2	TRBJ2-2	TGTGCCAGCACCCTAGCGGGAGTGACCGGGGAGCTGTTTTTT	CASTLAGVTGELFF
TRBV28	NA	TRBD2	TRBJ2-1	TGTGCCAGCAGTTTATCCCTGCGGACTAGCAGCTTCTACAATGAGCAGTTCTTC	CASSLSLRTSSFYNEQFF
TRBV5-6	NA	TRBD1	TRBJ1-6	TGTGCCAGCAGCTTCCTACCCGACAGGGGAGATAATTCACCCCTCCACTTT	CASSFLPDRGDNSPLHF
TRBV4-1	NA	NA	TRBJ2-1	TGCGCCAGCAGCCAAGCTGTTTTCCAGTACAATGAGCAGTTCTTC	CASSQAVFQYNEQFF
TRBV4-1	NA	NA	TRBJ2-1	TGCGCCAGCACCTCCCCGAGTAGCGGCTACAATGAGCAGTTCTTC	CASTSPSSGYNEQFF
TRBV13	NA	NA	TRBJ1-3	TGTGCCAGCAGCGATCAGGGGACCCACTCTGGAAACACCATATATTTT	CASSDQGTHSGNTIYF
TRBV4-3	NA	TRBD1	TRBJ2-1	TGCGCCAGCAGCCAAGTGAGGACAGGGGCCATTGAGCAGTTCTTC	CASSQVRTGAIEQFF
TRBV19	NA	TRBD2	TRBJ2-3	TGTGCCAGTAGTCCCCTTAGCGGGAGCGGCACAGATACGCAGTATTTT	CASSPLSGSGTDTQYF
TRBV6-6	NA	NA	TRBJ2-1	TGTGCCAGCAGTTCTGGGGCCTACAATGAGCAGTTCTTC	CASSSGAYNEQFF
TRBV5-1	NA	NA	TRBJ1-2	TGCGCCAGCAGCTTGGAGCAAAGGGGCTACACCTATGGCTACACCTTC	CASSLEQRGYTYGYTF
TRBV15	NA	NA	TRBJ2-7	TGTGCCACCAGTCCAACAGGGGGGGGCGGAACCTTCTCCTACGAGCAGTACTTC	CATSPTGGGGTFSYEQYF
TRBV5-1	NA	TRBD1	TRBJ2-3	TGCGCCAGCAGAACCAGGGGGCCTAGCACAGATACGCAGTATTTT	CASRTRGPSTDTQYF
TRBV11-2	NA	NA	TRBJ2-5	TGTGCCAGCAGCTTAGGACAAGAGACCCAGTACTTC	CASSLGQETQYF
TRBV2	NA	TRBD1	TRBJ2-1	TGTGCCAGCAGTGAAGCGGACAGGGGGCGACGGTACAATGAGCAGTTCTTC	CASSEADRGRRYNEQFF
TRBV19	NA	TRBD2	TRBJ2-1	TGTGCCAGTAGTATTGGTGGGGGGGAGAATAAGCAGTTCTTC	CASSIGGGENKQFF
TRBV6-1	once	TRBD1	TRBJ1-3	TGTGCCAGCAGCGTGGACAGGGCTGGAAACACCATATATTTT	CASSVDRAGNTIYF
TRBV2	once	NA	TRBJ2-7	TGTGCCAGCCTGAGGGATAAGGCCTACGAGCAGTACTTC	CASLRDKAYEQYF
TRBV27	NA	NA	TRBJ1-2	TGTGCCAGCAGTTATGGACTAGGGCGGACCTATGGCTACACCTTC	CASSYGLGRTYGYTF
TRBV5-5	NA	TRBD2	TRBJ2-3	TGTGCCAGCAGCACCCAACTAGCGGGAGATACAGATACGCAGTATTTT	CASSTQLAGDTDTQYF
TRBV28	NA	NA	TRBJ1-2	TGTGCCAGCAGTTTGGGCGGCCGAGGATCTGTGTACACCTTC	CASSLGGRGSVYTF
TRBV5-4	once	TRBD1	TRBJ2-3	TGTGCCCTATGCCGGGACAGGGGGGCAGATACGCAGTATTTT	CALCRDRGADTQYF
TRBV5-4	NA	NA	TRBJ2-5	TGTGCCAGCAGCTTGATTTCAGTGGGCCGATTGAGAGAGACCCAGTACTTC	CASSLISVGRLRETQYF
TRBV5-4	NA	TRBD2	TRBJ2-3	TGTGCCAGCAGCTCCGGGACTAGCGGGAGGAACACAGATACGCAGTATTTT	CASSSGTSGRNTDTQYF
TRBV9	NA	NA	TRBJ2-3	TGTGCCAGCAGCTCCCGGACAGGAGGGCGCGCAGATACGCAGTATTTT	CASSSRTGGRADTQYF
TRBV6-1	few	NA	TRBJ1-3	TGTGCCAGCAGTGAAAGGGCCGGAAACACCATATATTTT	CASSERAGNTIYF
TRBV6-5	NA	NA	TRBJ2-7	TGTGCCAGCAGTTTGGATGAAAGTTCCTACGAGCAGTACTTC	CASSLDESSYEQYF
TRBV27	NA	NA	TRBJ2-1	TGTGCCAGCAGTTTATCAAGGGTGGGCTCCTACAATGAGCAGTTCTTC	CASSLSRVGSYNEQFF